A single sample gave rise to the 21 T cell receptor beta chains below, sequenced in a study of blood T cell repertoires in COVID-19 (dated by TCRdb to the early 2020s). Library preparation used the immunoSEQ multiplex PCR assay. Held by TCRdb, this immuneACCESS table contains in-frame sequences only and omits some clones. Under half of the omission traces to an unresolved V gene where checked; the cause of the rest is unknown. The sample contains 95,000 to 150,000 clones, around two thirds of them found a single time. Approximately 2.3% of the sample is taken by the ten largest. The source material was peripheral blood. The receptors shown here come from a woman between 65 and 79 years old with acute or convalescent COVID-19.

This clone was counted between two and nine times. V is TRBV9 and J is TRBJ2-1; D remains ambiguous. The germline V gene encodes CDR1 SGDLS and CDR2 YYNGEE. V lost 1 base, J lost 6 bases, and 5 bases lay in between. This CDR3 is built from 12 residues. The CDR3 DNA is TGTGCCAGCAGCGTATTCGGCAATGAGCAGTTCTTC. Amino acid sequence: CASSVFGNEQFF.

The gene calls are TRBV10-3 and TRBJ1-2; D possibly corresponds to TRBD1 (6 bases). V lost 7 bases, J lost 2 bases, and 14 bases lay in between. The CDR3 length is 14 residues. CDR1 is ENHRY, CDR2 SYGVKD, per germline. The CDR3: CAITPTTGNYGYTF. CDR3 nucleotides: TGTGCCATCACACCCACGACAGGAAACTATGGCTACACCTTC.

This chain connects TRBV3-1 (or the pseudogene TRBV3-2) to TRBJ2-3, with TRBD2 matching over 16 bases. Germline lookup yields CDR1 LGHDT and CDR2 YNNKEL (reference sequence). Trimming removed 1 base from V and 0 bases from J; junction bases left unmatched: 4. This CDR3 region has 19 residues. CDR3 coding DNA: TGTGCCAGCAGCCAAGGAAGGGGACTAGCGGGAGGGAGCACAGATACGCAGTATTTT. Translated, it gives CASSQGRGLAGGSTDTQYF.

The chain joins TRBV9 to TRBJ2-3; TRBD2 aligns across 7 bases. J lost 4 bases, V lost 0 bases, and 2 bases had no gene match. Germline assignment: CDR1 SGDLS and CDR2 YYNGEE. The CDR3 spans 14 residues. The CDR3 loop reads CASSVGGGADTQYF. The CDR3 DNA reads TGTGCCAGCAGCGTAGGTGGGGGGGCAGATACGCAGTATTTT.

This clone came up a few times. The J gene is TRBJ1-5, the V gene TRBV6-5; no clear D. The V end lost 8 bases, the J end lost 0 bases, and 5 bases lay between the germline ends. The CDR3 covers 12 residues. Germline V gene sequence: CDR1 MNHEY, CDR2 SVGAGI. The chain's CDR3 is CASRDSNQPQHF. CDR3 coding DNA: TGTGCCAGCCGGGATAGCAATCAGCCCCAGCATTTT.

This sequence joins TRBV7-9 and TRBJ2-1; TRBD2 matches 12 bases. This CDR3 has 13 amino acids. The V gene end was trimmed by 2 bases and the J gene end by 12 bases; junction bases not matched to a gene: 2. In germline, CDR1 is SEHNR, CDR2 FQNEAQ (reference sequence). In DNA, the CDR3 is TGTGCCAGCAGCTTAACTAGCGGGGGGCCGCAGTTCTTC. Residues: CASSLTSGGPQFF.

The chain is built from TRBV12-5 and TRBJ1-1, with a tentative D call TRBD1 (6 bases). CDR3 length: 14 amino acids. Trimming took off 1 base at V and 1 base at J, with 7 bases between the two ends. Looked up from germline, CDR1 is LGHNT and CDR2 is FRNRAP. The DNA for the CDR3 is TGTGCTAGTGGTTTGGAGGGGGAGAACACTGAAGCTTTCTTT. It codes for CASGLEGENTEAFF.

In DNA, the CDR3 is TGTGCCAGCAGCTTTGTGGGGGGTCAGGAAGAGCAGTACTTC. It translates to CASSFVGGQEEQYF. This chain links TRBV5-6 with TRBJ2-7, with TRBD2 as a possible D gene (6 bases). Germline V CDR1 and CDR2: SGHDT, YYEEEE. The V end lost 2 bases, the J end lost 7 bases, and 16 bases lay between the germline ends. The CDR3 covers 14 residues.

CDR3 residues: CASSQVADTQYF. DNA for the CDR3: TGTGCCAGCAGTCAAGTAGCAGATACGCAGTATTTT. The chain couples TRBV12-3 or TRBV12-4 to TRBJ2-3; no definite D call. The CDR3 is made up of 12 amino acids. Trimming left V 5 bases short and J 4 bases short, with 7 bases between.

This chain connects TRBV6-5 to TRBJ2-3; TRBD1 might be the D (6 bases). The CDR3 is 14 amino acids. Between the trimmed V and J ends, which lost 5 bases and 2 bases, there was a span of 11 bases. Germline-derived CDR1 and CDR2 are MNHEY and SVGAGI. CDR3 residues: CASSPRDTTDTQYF. In DNA form, the CDR3 reads TGTGCCAGCAGTCCCCGGGACACCACAGATACGCAGTATTTT.

At least ten counts were recorded for this clone. CDR3 DNA sequence: TGTGCCAGCAGCCGGGGGGCCACCACCAATGAGCAGTTCTTC. Its translation: CASSRGATTNEQFF. The genes are TRBV5-4 and TRBJ2-1; possible D gene TRBD2, 7 bases. This CDR3 contains 14 residues. CDR1 and CDR2 from the germline V gene are SGHNT and YYREEE (reference sequence). V lost 4 bases and J 6 bases, leaving 14 bases between the germline ends.

This clone was picked up a small number of times. This chain connects TRBV5-1 to TRBJ2-3; 9 bases align to TRBD2. Germline values: CDR1 SGHRS, CDR2 YFSETQ. Unmatched junction bases numbered 7, after V lost 4 bases and J lost 1 base. The CDR3 sequence is 16 residues long. CDR3 region: CASSLGTSYGTDTQYF. The CDR3 DNA reads as TGCGCCAGCAGCCTCGGGACTAGCTATGGCACAGATACGCAGTATTTT. Drawing the rest from reference TRBV5-1 and TRBJ2-3, the complete variable domain is KAGVTQTPRYLIKTRGQQVTLSCSPISGHRSVSWYQQTPGQGLQFLFEYFSETQRNKGNFPGRFSGRQFSNSRSEMNVSTLELGDSALYLCASSLGTSYGTDTQYFGPGTRLTVL.

The genes are TRBV5-1 and TRBJ2-1; TRBD1 agrees at 9 bases. The V gene's germline CDR1 is SGHRS and CDR2 YFSETQ. V was clipped by 7 bases and J by 7 bases; unmatched bases: 12. CDR3 length equals 15 residues. The CDR3 here is CASRAGTGFENEQFF. The CDR3 nucleotides read TGCGCCAGCCGAGCCGGGACAGGGTTTGAAAATGAGCAGTTCTTC.

The chain uses TRBV10-1 and TRBJ1-2, with D unresolved. Trimming took off 0 bases at V and 8 bases at J, with 13 bases between the two ends. Germline V gene lookup returns CDR1 WNHNN and CDR2 SYGVQD (reference sequence). The CDR3 sequence is 14 residues long. The CDR3: CASSESGRPWGYTF. In DNA, the CDR3 is TGCGCCAGCAGTGAGTCAGGCAGGCCCTGGGGCTACACCTTC.

This clone showed up just a few times. The sample holds other DNA sequences that translate to the same CDR3. The chain recombines TRBV6-6 with TRBJ1-1; TRBD1 is a possible D gene (6 bases). V gave up 2 bases and J gave up 3 bases, with 10 bases separating them. Germline-derived CDR1 and CDR2 are MNHNY and SVGAGI (reference sequence). The CDR3 runs to 14 residues. CDR3 protein: CASSYQGSDTEAFF. Here the CDR3 DNA reads TGTGCCAGCAGTTACCAGGGGAGTGACACTGAAGCTTTCTTT.

The chain has TRBV5-6 and TRBJ1-5; a possible D gene is TRBD1 (6 bases). V lost 4 bases to trimming and J lost 9 bases, with 17 bases between them. Germline V gene lookup returns CDR1 SGHDT and CDR2 YYEEEE. This CDR3 is built from 14 residues. The CDR3 protein is CASSVSGDLAPQHF. The DNA of the CDR3 is TGTGCCAGCAGCGTATCAGGGGACCTAGCGCCCCAGCATTTT.

The chain links TRBV2 to TRBJ2-5; 12 bases match TRBD2. The germline V gene encodes CDR1 SNHLY and CDR2 FYNNEI. The junction had 11 bases not matched to a gene; V was cut back by 1 base and J by 5 bases. This CDR3 spans 18 amino acids. The CDR3 sequence: CASSEGLAGGLGLETQYF. CDR3 nucleotides: TGTGCCAGCAGTGAAGGGCTAGCGGGGGGGCTCGGCCTGGAGACCCAGTACTTC. The full variable domain, its missing parts supplied by reference TRBV2 and TRBJ2-5, is EPEVTQTPSHQVTQMGQEVILRCVPISNHLYFYWYRQILGQKVEFLVSFYNNEISEKSEIFDDQFSVERPDGSNFTLKIRSTKLEDSAMYFCASSEGLAGGLGLETQYFGPGTRLLVL.

This clone has only a few counts. The chain uses TRBV27 and TRBJ2-7; 9 positions match TRBD1. The CDR3 is made up of 15 amino acids. V lost 5 bases, J lost 3 bases, and 8 bases stayed unmatched. The germline V gene encodes CDR1 MNHEY and CDR2 SMNVEV (reference sequence). The CDR3 loop is CASSLWPGQGYEQYF. CDR3 sequence (DNA): TGTGCCAGCAGTCTATGGCCGGGACAGGGCTACGAGCAGTACTTC.

This clone has just a few counts. The CDR3 here is CAWSQNTGELFF. The DNA for the CDR3 is TGTGCCTGGAGTCAGAACACCGGGGAGCTGTTTTTT. The chain links TRBV30 to TRBJ2-2; no clear D. The V gene lost 2 bases and the J gene lost 1 base, with 2 bases spanning the gap. The CDR3 consists of 12 residues. CDR1 is GTSNPN, CDR2 SVGIG, per germline (reference sequence).

Only one count was recorded for this clone. V and J are TRBV25-1 and TRBJ2-3, with a weak D call TRBD1 (6 bases). The CDR3 runs to 16 residues. Germline CDR1 MGHDK, CDR2 SYGVNS. Trimming left V 2 bases short and J 2 bases short, with 14 bases between. This chain's CDR3 is CASSENSGQNTDTQYF. CDR3 bases: TGTGCCAGCAGTGAAAACAGCGGACAGAACACAGATACGCAGTATTTT.

The chain combines TRBV20-1 with TRBJ1-4, with 8 bases matching TRBD1. Germline CDR1 DFQATT, CDR2 SNEGSKA (reference sequence). The CDR3 sequence is 13 residues long. With 3 bases clipped from V and 8 bases from J, the junction kept 5 bases outside the gene matches. CDR3 bases: TGCAGTGCTAGTGGACAGGGATTGGAAAAACTGTTTTTT. The encoded protein is CSASGQGLEKLFF.